The sequence of this T cell receptor (beta chain) was determined in a study of shared clonotypes between healthy human individuals. The germline CDR1 and CDR2 sequences are SGHRS and YFSETQ. V was clipped by 3 bases and J by 3 bases, with 16 bases between them. This CDR3 is built from 17 residues. TCRdb keeps only in-frame clones here, not all; method: immunoSEQ multiplex PCR. Of roughly 1.4 million clones listed, roughly 98.5% are singletons. The receptor comes from a man younger than 40 in good health. Material for sequencing was naive CD4+ T cells sorted from blood. Described subset: CD45RA+ positively selected. This sequence joins TRBV5-1 and TRBJ2-6, with a possible D match to TRBD2 (6 bases). CDR3 sequence (DNA): TGCGCCAGCAGCTCGTTGGGGACTTCAAATGGGGCCAACGTCCTGACTTTC. It yields the protein CASSSLGTSNGANVLTF. The complete variable domain, with remaining parts taken from reference TRBV5-1 and TRBJ2-6, reads KAGVTQTPRYLIKTRGQQVTLSCSPISGHRSVSWYQQTPGQGLQFLFEYFSETQRNKGNFPGRFSGRQFSNSRSEMNVSTLELGDSALYLCASSSLGTSNGANVLTFGAGSRLTVL.